This entry describes one T cell receptor (beta chain). CDR3 size: 11 residues. Per the germline V gene, CDR1 is SQVTM and CDR2 is ANQGSEA. The ends were cut back, 7 bases at V and 4 bases at J, with 9 bases in the middle. PCR primers comprised 60 Vbeta and 13 Jbeta primers. TCRdb's table, derived via immunoSEQ multiplex PCR, lists solely in-frame clones and lacks some. Of around 200,000 clones listed, 70% to 80% were seen once; the top ten hold around 1.9%. The sample belongs to a study of cytomegalovirus exposure and HLA in healthy donors. The sequence was obtained from a woman aged 25 to 39 in good health and CMV-seropositive. The sequencing sample was made of PBMCs. This chain connects TRBV29-1 to TRBJ2-3; tentative D call: TRBD2 (6 bases). CDR3 in DNA: TGCAGCGGAGGGGAGGCAGATACGCAGTATTTT. The encoded protein is CSGGEADTQYF.